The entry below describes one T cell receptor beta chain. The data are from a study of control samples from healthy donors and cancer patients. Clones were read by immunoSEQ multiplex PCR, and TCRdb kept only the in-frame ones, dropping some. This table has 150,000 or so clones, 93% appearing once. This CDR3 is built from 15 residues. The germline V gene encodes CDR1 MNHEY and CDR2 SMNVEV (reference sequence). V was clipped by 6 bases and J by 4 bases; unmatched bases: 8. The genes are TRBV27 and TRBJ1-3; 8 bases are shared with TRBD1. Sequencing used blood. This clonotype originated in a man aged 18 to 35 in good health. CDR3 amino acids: CASRSIGQGGNTIYF. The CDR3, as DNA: TGTGCCAGCAGGAGTATCGGACAGGGAGGAAACACCATATATTTT.